Here is one TCR beta chain with its context. The antigen is not known. The sample originates from a study of T cells after posttransplantation cyclophosphamide. Study conclusions and caveats: Skin or GI-infiltrating T cells shared few TRB sequences with blood. Recipient CMV seropositivity and CMV reactivation strongly tracked TRB clonality.

The V gene's germline CDR1 is SGHTA and CDR2 FQGNSA. The V gene end was trimmed by 0 bases and the J gene end by 4 bases; junction bases not matched to a gene: 3. The CDR3 totals 14 residues. This table comes from immunoSEQ multiplex PCR, and its TCRdb copy is limited to in-frame clones, with some not included. The table has around 4,900 clones, about 80% seen once; the top ten hold less than 25%. Control samples came 1 year after myeloablative marrow transplants with methotrexate plus calcineurin inhibitor. The chain uses TRBV7-2 and TRBJ2-7; 7 nucleotides line up with TRBD2. The material sequenced was PBMCs, taken after an allogeneic stem cell transplant with a calcineurin inhibitor and methotrexate. This TCR came from a male patient in his thirties or forties who received an allogeneic stem cell transplant from an unrelated donor, was CMV-positive, and had chronic GVHD only. A subset of T cells may come from the graft donor. CDR3 sequence (DNA): TGTGCCAGCAGCTTAGCGCGGGAGCGGTACGAGCAGTACTTC. Translating gives CASSLARERYEQYF.